This is a list of T cell receptor beta chains from one sample in a study of T cell responses to AZD1222 COVID-19 vaccine. The method was immunoSEQ multiplex PCR; TCRdb's version includes in-frame clones alone and lacks a portion of them. This sample has 74,000 or so clones; 84% occur once, and the top ten carry 21%. Source: peripheral blood, taken on day 0 of AZD1222 vaccination. All receptors derive from an adult in good health. The CDR3 runs from the conserved cysteine through the conserved F or W. D genes are given only for firm matches. Some rows mark clone size as missing; the rest say once, few, many or name a class of expanded clone.

clone_size,j_call,d_call,v_call,cdr3_aa,cdr3_nt
once,TRBJ1-6,NA,TRBV24-1,CATSDRGTNSPLHF,TGTGCCACCAGTGACCGGGGGACTAATTCACCCCTCCACTTT
once,TRBJ2-7,NA,TRBV28,CASSFGGAEQYF,TGTGCCAGCAGTTTTGGGGGAGCCGAGCAGTACTTC
NA,TRBJ2-4,TRBD1,TRBV2,CASLGQGLAKNIQYF,TGTGCCAGCCTAGGACAGGGCTTGGCCAAAAACATTCAGTACTTC
NA,TRBJ1-1,NA,TRBV10-1,CASSATGMNTEAFF,TGCGCCAGCTCTGCGACGGGGATGAACACTGAAGCTTTCTTT
NA,TRBJ1-2,TRBD1,TRBV14,CASSLTGKGRGYTF,TGTGCCAGCAGCCTGACAGGGAAAGGACGTGGCTACACCTTC
NA,TRBJ1-3,NA,TRBV5-1,CASSLGGLLSGNTIYF,TGCGCCAGCAGCTTGGGAGGTCTCCTCTCTGGAAACACCATATATTTT
NA,TRBJ2-7,TRBD1,TRBV27,CASSYQGELAYEQYF,TGTGCCAGCAGTTATCAGGGGGAACTAGCCTACGAGCAGTACTTC
NA,TRBJ2-5,TRBD1,TRBV6-5,CASSYGTGGQETQYF,TGTGCCAGCAGTTACGGGACAGGGGGCCAAGAGACCCAGTACTTC
NA,TRBJ1-3,NA,TRBV5-4,CASSLGGYSGNTIYF,TGTGCCAGCAGCTTGGGGGGCTACTCTGGAAACACCATATATTTT
few,TRBJ1-6,NA,TRBV27,CASSSYRWTTPGGYNSPLHF,TGTGCCAGCAGTTCCTACCGATGGACAACACCCGGAGGATATAATTCACCCCTCCACTTT
NA,TRBJ1-2,TRBD1,TRBV29-1,CSVQTGDYGYTF,TGCAGCGTCCAGACAGGGGACTATGGCTACACCTTC
NA,TRBJ1-1,NA,TRBV4-3,CASSQYGSGTFF,TGCGCCAGCAGCCAATATGGATCGGGGACTTTCTTT
NA,TRBJ2-5,TRBD2,TRBV7-3,CASSLLLGLALYQETQYF,TGTGCCAGCAGCTTACTTCTGGGACTAGCGCTGTACCAAGAGACCCAGTACTTC
NA,TRBJ2-1,TRBD2,TRBV2,CASSERGNEQFF,TGTGCCAGCAGTGAGCGGGGGAATGAGCAGTTCTTC
NA,TRBJ1-4,NA,TRBV13,CASSRTDNEKLFF,TGTGCCAGCAGCCGGACCGATAATGAAAAACTGTTTTTT
NA,TRBJ1-4,NA,TRBV7-8,CASSLANRVNEKLFF,TGTGCCAGCAGCTTAGCGAACAGGGTCAATGAAAAACTGTTTTTT
few,TRBJ1-1,NA,TRBV7-2,CASSPNPPTAEAFF,TGTGCCAGCAGCCCCAACCCCCCGACGGCTGAAGCTTTCTTT
NA,TRBJ1-2,NA,TRBV18,CASSPSGGPNGYTF,TGTGCCAGCTCACCAAGTGGGGGGCCTAATGGCTACACCTTC
NA,TRBJ1-2,NA,TRBV5-1,CASSLEGESHGYTF,TGCGCCAGCAGCTTGGAGGGGGAGAGCCATGGCTACACCTTC
NA,TRBJ1-5,NA,TRBV7-2,CASSLATASNQPQHF,TGTGCCAGCAGCTTAGCCACGGCCAGCAATCAGCCCCAGCATTTT
NA,TRBJ1-2,TRBD1,TRBV27,CASSPRTGDYGYTF,TGTGCCAGCAGTCCTCGGACAGGGGACTATGGCTACACCTTC